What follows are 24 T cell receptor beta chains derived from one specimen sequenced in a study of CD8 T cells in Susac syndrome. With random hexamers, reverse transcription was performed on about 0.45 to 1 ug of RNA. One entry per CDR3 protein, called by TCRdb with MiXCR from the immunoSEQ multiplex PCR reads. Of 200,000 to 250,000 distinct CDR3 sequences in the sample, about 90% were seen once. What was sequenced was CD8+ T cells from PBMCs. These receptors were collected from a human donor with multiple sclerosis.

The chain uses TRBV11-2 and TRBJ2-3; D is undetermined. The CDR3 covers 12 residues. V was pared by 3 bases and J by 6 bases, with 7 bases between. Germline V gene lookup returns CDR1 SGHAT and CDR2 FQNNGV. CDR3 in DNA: TGTGCCAGCAGCTTCGAGGCGGATACGCAGTATTTT. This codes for CASSFEADTQYF. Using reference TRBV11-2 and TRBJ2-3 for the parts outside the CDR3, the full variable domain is EAGVAQSPRYKIIEKRQSVAFWCNPISGHATLYWYQQILGQGPKLLIQFQNNGVVDDSQLPKDRFSAERLKGVDSTLKIQPAKLEDSAVYLCASSFEADTQYFGPGTRLTVL.

As DNA, the CDR3 is TGCGCCAGCAGCCAAGATGAGGGGGAGCTGTTTTTT. Residues: CASSQDEGELFF. This chain uses TRBV4-3 with TRBJ2-2, with D unclear. CDR1 and CDR2 from the germline V gene are LGHNA and YSLEER. V was shortened by 0 bases and J by 8 bases, with 4 bases between the two germline ends. CDR3 length: 12 amino acids.

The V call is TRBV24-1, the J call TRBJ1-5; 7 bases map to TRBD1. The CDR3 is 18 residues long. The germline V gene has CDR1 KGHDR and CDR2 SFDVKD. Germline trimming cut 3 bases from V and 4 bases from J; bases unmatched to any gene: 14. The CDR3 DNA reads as TGTGCCACCAGTGATCCCTCGGAAGGGCAGGGGGTAAATCAGCCCCAGCATTTT. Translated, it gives CATSDPSEGQGVNQPQHF.

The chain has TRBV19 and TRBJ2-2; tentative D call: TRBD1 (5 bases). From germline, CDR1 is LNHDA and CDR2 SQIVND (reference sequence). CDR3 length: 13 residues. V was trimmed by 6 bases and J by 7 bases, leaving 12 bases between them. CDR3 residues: CASSPQANGELFF. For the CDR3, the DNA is TGTGCCAGTAGCCCACAGGCCAACGGGGAGCTGTTTTTT.

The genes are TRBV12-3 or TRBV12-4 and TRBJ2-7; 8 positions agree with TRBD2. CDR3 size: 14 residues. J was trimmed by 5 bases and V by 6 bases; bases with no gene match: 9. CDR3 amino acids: CASRISGSSDEQYF. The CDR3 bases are TGTGCCAGCAGAATAAGCGGGAGTAGCGACGAGCAGTACTTC.

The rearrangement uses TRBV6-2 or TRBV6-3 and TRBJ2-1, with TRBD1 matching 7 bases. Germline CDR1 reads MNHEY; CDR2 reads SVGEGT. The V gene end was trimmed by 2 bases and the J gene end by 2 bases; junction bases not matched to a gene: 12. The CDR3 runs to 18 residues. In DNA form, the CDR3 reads TGTGCCAGCAGTTACCCGAGACAGGGTAGTAATCCCTACAATGAGCAGTTCTTC. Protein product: CASSYPRQGSNPYNEQFF.

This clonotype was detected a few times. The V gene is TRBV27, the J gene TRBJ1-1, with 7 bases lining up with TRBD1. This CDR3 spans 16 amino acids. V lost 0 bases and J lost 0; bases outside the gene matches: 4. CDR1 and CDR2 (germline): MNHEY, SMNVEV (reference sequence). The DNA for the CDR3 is TGTGCCAGCAGTTTATCCCGGGACAGCTTGAACACTGAAGCTTTCTTT. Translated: CASSLSRDSLNTEAFF.

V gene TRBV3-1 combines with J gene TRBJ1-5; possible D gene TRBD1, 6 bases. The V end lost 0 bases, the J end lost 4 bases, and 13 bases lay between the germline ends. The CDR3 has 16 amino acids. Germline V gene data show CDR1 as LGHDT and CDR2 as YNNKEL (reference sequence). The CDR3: CASSQDRQGTNQPQHF. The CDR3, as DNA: TGTGCCAGCAGCCAAGATAGGCAGGGGACGAATCAGCCCCAGCATTTT.

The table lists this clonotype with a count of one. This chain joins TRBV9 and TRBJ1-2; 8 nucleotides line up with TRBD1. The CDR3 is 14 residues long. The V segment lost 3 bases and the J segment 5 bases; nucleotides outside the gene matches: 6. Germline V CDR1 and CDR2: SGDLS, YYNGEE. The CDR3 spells CASSARQGSYGYTF. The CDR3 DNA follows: TGTGCCAGCAGCGCCCGACAGGGGTCATATGGCTACACCTTC.

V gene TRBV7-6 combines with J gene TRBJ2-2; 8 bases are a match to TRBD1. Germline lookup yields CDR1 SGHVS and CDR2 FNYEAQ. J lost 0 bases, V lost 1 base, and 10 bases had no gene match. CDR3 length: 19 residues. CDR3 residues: CASSLVVGQVSSNTGELFF. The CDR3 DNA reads TGTGCCAGCAGCTTAGTGGTGGGACAGGTGTCGTCGAACACCGGGGAGCTGTTTTTT.

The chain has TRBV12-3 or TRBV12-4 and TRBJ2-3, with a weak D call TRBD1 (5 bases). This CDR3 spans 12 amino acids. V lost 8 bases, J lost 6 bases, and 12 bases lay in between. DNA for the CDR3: TGTGCCAGCTGTTCCTCAGGGGATACGCAGTATTTT. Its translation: CASCSSGDTQYF.

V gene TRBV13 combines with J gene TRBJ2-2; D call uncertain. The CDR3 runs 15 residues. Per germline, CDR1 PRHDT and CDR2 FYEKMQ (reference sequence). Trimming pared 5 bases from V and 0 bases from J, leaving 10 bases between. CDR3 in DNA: TGTGCCAGCAGCCCCCGATGGGCGAACACCGGGGAGCTGTTTTTT. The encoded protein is CASSPRWANTGELFF.

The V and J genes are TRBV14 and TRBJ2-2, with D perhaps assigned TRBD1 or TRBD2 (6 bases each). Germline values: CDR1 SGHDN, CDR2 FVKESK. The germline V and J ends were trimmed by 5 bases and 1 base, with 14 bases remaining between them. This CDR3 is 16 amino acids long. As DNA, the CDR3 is TGTGCCAGCAGCAGGGAGGACAGTGTGAACACCGGGGAGCTGTTTTTT. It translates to CASSREDSVNTGELFF.

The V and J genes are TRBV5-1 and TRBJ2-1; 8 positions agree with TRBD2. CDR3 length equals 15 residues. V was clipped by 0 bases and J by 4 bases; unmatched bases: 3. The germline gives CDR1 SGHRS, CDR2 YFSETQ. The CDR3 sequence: CASSLGASGYNEQFF. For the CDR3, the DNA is TGCGCCAGCAGCTTGGGGGCTAGCGGGTACAATGAGCAGTTCTTC. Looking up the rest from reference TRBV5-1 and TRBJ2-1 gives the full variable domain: KAGVTQTPRYLIKTRGQQVTLSCSPISGHRSVSWYQQTPGQGLQFLFEYFSETQRNKGNFPGRFSGRQFSNSRSEMNVSTLELGDSALYLCASSLGASGYNEQFFGPGTRLTVL.

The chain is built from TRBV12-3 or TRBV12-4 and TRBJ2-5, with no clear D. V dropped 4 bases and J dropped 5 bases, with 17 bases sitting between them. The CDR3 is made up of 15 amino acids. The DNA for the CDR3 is TGTGCCAGCAGTTCTCCTCTGATCCCCTGGGAGACCCAGTACTTC. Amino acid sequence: CASSSPLIPWETQYF.

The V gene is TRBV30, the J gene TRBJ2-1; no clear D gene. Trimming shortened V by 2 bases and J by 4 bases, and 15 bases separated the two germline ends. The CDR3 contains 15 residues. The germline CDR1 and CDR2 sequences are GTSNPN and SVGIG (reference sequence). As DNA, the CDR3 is TGTGCCTGGAGTCCCTTCGCCAAAACGTACAATGAGCAGTTCTTC. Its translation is CAWSPFAKTYNEQFF.

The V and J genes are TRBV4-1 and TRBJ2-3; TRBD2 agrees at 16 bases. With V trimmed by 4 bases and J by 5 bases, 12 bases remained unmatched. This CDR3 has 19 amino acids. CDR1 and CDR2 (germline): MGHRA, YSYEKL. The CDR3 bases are TGCGCCAGCAGCCCGACTCCGGGACTAGCGGGAGGGCCGGTAGATACGCAGTATTTT. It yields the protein CASSPTPGLAGGPVDTQYF.

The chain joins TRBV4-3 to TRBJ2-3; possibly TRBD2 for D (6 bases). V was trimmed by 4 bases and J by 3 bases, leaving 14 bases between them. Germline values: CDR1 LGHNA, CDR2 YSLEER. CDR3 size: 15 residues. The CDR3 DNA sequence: TGCGCCAGCAGCCTCACCGCGGGAACGACAGATACGCAGTATTTT. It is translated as CASSLTAGTTDTQYF.

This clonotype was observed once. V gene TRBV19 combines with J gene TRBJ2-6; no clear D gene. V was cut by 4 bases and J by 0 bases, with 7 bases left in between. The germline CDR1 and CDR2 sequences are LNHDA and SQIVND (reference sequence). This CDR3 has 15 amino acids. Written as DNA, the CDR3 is TGTGCCAGTAGTACCGACATCTCTGGGGCCAACGTCCTGACTTTC. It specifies CASSTDISGANVLTF.

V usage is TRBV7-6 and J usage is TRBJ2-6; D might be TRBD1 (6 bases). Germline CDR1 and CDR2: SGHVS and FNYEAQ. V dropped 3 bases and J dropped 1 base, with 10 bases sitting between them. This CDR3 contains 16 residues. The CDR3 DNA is TGTGCCAGCAGCTTTCAAGGGGGATCTGGGGCCAACGTCCTGACTTTC. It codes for CASSFQGGSGANVLTF.

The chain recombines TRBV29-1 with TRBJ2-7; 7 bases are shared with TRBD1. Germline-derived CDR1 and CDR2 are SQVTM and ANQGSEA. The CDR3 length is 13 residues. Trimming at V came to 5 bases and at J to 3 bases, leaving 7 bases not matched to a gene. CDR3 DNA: TGCAGCGTTTGGGGGACAGAGAGCTACGAGCAGTACTTC. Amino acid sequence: CSVWGTESYEQYF.

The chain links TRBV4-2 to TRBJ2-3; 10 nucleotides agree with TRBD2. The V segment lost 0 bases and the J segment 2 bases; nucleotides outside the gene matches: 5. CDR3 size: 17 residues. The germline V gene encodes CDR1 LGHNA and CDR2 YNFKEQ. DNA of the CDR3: TGTGCCAGCAGCCAAGAAGCTAGCGGGAGCATCACAGATACGCAGTATTTT. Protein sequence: CASSQEASGSITDTQYF.

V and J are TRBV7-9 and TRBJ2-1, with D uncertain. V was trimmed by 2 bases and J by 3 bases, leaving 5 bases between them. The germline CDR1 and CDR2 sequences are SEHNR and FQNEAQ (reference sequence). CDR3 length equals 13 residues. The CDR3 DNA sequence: TGTGCCAGCAGCTTACTAATCTACAATGAGCAGTTCTTC. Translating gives CASSLLIYNEQFF. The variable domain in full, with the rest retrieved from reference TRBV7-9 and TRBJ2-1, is DTGVSQNPRHKITKRGQNVTFRCDPISEHNRLYWYRQTLGQGPEFLTYFQNEAQLEKSRLLSDRFSAERPKGSFSTLEIQRTEQGDSAMYLCASSLLIYNEQFFGPGTRLTVL.

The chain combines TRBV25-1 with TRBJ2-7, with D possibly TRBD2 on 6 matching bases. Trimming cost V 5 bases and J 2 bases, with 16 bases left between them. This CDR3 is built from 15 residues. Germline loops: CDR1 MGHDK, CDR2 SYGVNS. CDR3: CASSRARGGAYEQYF. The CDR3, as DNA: TGTGCCAGCAGTCGGGCCCGGGGAGGCGCCTACGAGCAGTACTTC.